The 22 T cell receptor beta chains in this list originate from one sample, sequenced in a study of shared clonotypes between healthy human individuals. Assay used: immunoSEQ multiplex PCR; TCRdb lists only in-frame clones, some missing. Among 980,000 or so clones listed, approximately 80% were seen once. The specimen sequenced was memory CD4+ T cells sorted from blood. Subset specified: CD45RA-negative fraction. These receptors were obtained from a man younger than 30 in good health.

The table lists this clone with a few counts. The CDR3 nucleotides are TGTGCCAGCAGTGCCGGACTTTTCACAGATACGCAGTATTTT. Its translation: CASSAGLFTDTQYF. The chain uses TRBV6-1 and TRBJ2-3, with D maybe TRBD2 (5 bases). The CDR3 sequence is 14 residues long. Trimming removed 4 bases at V and 2 bases at J, with 10 bases between. Germline-derived CDR1 and CDR2 are MNHNS and SASEGT.

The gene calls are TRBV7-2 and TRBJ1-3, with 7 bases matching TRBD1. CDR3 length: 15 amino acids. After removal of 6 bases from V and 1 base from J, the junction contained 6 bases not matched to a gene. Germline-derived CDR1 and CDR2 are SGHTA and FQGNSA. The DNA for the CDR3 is TGTGCCAGCAGGTCAGGGGGAGGATCTGGAAACACCATATATTTT. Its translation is CASRSGGGSGNTIYF.

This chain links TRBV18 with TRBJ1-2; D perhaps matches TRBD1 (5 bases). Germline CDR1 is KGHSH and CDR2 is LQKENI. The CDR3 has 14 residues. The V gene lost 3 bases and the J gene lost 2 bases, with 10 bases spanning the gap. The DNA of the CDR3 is TGTGCCAGCTCACCGCTACAGGAAAACTATGGCTACACCTTC. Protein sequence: CASSPLQENYGYTF.

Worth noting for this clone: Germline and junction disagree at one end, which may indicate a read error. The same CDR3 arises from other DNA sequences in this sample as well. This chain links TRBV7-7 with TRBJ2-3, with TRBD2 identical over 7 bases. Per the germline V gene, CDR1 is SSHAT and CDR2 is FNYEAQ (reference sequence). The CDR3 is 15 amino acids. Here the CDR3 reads CASSPGLGGTDTQYF. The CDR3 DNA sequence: TGTGCTAGCAGCCCAGGACTAGGCGGCACAGATACGCAGTATTTT.

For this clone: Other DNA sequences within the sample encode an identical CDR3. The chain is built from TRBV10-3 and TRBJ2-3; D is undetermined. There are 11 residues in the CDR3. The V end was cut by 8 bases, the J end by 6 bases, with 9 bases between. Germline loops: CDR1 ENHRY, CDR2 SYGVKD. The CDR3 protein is CAISAGDTQYF. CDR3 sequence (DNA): TGTGCCATCTCAGCCGGTGATACGCAGTATTTT.

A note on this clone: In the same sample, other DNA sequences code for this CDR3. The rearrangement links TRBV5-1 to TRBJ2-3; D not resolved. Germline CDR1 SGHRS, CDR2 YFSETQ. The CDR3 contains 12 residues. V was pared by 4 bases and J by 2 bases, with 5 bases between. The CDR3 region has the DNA TGCGCCAGCAGCCTGTCCACAGATACGCAGTATTTT. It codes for CASSLSTDTQYF.

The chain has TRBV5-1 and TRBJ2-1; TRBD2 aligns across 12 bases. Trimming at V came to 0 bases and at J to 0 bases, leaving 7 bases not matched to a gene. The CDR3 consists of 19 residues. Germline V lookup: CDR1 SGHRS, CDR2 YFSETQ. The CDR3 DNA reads TGCGCCAGCAGCTTGGAGGCTAGCGGGGGGGCGAGCTCCTACAATGAGCAGTTCTTC. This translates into CASSLEASGGASSYNEQFF.

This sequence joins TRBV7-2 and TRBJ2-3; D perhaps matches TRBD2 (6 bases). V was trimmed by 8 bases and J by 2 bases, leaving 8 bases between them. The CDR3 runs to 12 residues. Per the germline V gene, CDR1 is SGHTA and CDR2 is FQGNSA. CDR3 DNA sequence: TGTGCCAGCGGGGGGACCACAGATACGCAGTATTTT. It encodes CASGGTTDTQYF.

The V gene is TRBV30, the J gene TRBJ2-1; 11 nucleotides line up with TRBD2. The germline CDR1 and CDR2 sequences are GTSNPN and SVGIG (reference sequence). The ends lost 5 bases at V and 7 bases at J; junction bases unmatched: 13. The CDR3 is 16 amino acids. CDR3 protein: CAWVPYSGRAGNEQFF. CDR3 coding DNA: TGTGCCTGGGTGCCATATAGCGGGAGGGCCGGTAATGAGCAGTTCTTC.

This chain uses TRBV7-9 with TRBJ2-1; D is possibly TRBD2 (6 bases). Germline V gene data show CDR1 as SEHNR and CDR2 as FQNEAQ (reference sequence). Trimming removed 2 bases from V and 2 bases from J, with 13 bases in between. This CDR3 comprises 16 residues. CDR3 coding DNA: TGTGCCAGCAGCTTACTAGGCGGGGCCCCCTACAATGAGCAGTTCTTC. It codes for CASSLLGGAPYNEQFF.

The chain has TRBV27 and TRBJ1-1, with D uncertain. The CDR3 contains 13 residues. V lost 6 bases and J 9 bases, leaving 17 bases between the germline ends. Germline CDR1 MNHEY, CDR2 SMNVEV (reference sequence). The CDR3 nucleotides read TGTGCCAGCAGCCGTATGGACCGAGGGCAAGCTTTCTTT. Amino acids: CASSRMDRGQAFF.

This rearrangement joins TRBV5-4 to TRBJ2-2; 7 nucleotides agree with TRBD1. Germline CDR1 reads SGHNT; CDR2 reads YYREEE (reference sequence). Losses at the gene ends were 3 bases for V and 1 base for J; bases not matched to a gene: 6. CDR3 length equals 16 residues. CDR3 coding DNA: TGTGCCAGCAGCTCGTCCCGGGACAGGAACACCGGGGAGCTGTTTTTT. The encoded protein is CASSSSRDRNTGELFF.

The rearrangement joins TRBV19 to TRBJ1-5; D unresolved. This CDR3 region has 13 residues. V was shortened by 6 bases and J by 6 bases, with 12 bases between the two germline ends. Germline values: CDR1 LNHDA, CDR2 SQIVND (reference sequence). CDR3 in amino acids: CASSQNVGQPQHF. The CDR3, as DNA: TGTGCCAGTAGCCAAAACGTGGGTCAGCCCCAGCATTTT.

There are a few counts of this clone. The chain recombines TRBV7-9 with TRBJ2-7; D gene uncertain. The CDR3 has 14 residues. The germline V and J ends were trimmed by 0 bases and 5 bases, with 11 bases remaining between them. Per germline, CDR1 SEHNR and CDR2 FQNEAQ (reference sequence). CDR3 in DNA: TGTGCCAGCAGCTTAGCCGGGCCGACGGACGAGCAGTACTTC. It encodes CASSLAGPTDEQYF.

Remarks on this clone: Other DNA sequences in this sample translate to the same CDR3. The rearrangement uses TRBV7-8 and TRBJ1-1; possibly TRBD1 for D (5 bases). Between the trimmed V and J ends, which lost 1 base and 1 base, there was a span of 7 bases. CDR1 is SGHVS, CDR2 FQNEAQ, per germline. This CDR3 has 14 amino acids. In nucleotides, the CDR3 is TGTGCCAGCAGCTTAGTGCAGGGGAACACTGAAGCTTTCTTT. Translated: CASSLVQGNTEAFF.

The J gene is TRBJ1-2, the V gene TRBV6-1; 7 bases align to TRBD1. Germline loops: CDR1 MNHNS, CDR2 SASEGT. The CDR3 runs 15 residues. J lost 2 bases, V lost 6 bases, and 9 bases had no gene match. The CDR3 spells CASRVGQDVNYGYTF. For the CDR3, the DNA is TGTGCCAGCAGGGTCGGACAGGACGTAAACTATGGCTACACCTTC.

CDR3 sequence: CASSLPGTGTTTNEKLFF. The DNA of the CDR3 is TGTGCCAGCAGTCTACCCGGGACAGGGACAACAACTAATGAAAAACTGTTTTTT. V gene TRBV28 combines with J gene TRBJ1-4, with 9 bases fitting TRBD1. Germline-derived CDR1 and CDR2 are MDHEN and SYDVKM. The length of the CDR3 is 18 residues. Trimming at V came to 5 bases and at J to 0 bases, leaving 10 bases not matched to a gene.

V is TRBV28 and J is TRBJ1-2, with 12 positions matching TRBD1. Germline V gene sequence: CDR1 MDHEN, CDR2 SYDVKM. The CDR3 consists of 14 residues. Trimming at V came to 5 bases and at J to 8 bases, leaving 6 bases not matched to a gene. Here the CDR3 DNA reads TGTGCCAGCAGTCCTGGGACAGGGGGCTTCGGCTACACCTTC. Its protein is CASSPGTGGFGYTF.

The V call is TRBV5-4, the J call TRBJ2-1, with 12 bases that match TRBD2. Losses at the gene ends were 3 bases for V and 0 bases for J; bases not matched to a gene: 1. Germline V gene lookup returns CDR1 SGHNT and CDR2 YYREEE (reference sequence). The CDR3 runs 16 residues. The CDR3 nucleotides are TGTGCCAGCAGCTCGACTAGCGGGAGCTCCTACAATGAGCAGTTCTTC. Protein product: CASSSTSGSSYNEQFF. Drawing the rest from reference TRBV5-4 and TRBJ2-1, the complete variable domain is ETGVTQSPTHLIKTRGQQVTLRCSSQSGHNTVSWYQQALGQGPQFIFQYYREEENGRGNFPPRFSGLQFPNYSSELNVNALELDDSALYLCASSSTSGSSYNEQFFGPGTRLTVL.

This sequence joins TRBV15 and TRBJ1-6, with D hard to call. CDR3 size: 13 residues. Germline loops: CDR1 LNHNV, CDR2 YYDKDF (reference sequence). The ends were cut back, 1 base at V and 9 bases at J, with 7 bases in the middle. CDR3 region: CATSRVNGSPLHF. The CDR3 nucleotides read TGTGCCACCAGCAGAGTTAACGGTTCACCCCTCCACTTT.

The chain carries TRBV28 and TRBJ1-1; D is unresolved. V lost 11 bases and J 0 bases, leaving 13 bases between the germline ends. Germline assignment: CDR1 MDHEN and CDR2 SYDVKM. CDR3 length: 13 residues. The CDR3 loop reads CALRKRLNTEAFF. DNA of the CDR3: TGTGCCTTGCGGAAGCGTCTGAACACTGAAGCTTTCTTT.

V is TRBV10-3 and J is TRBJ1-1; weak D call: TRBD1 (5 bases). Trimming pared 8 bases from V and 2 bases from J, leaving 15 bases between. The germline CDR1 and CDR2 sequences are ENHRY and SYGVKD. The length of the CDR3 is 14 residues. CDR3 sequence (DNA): TGTGCCATCCTTGGTACAGGAGGTAACACTGAAGCTTTCTTT. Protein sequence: CAILGTGGNTEAFF.